This TCR beta chain emerged from a study of CXCR3-negative and CXCR3-positive naive CD8 T cells. Broader study findings: Relative to CXCR3-negative naive cells, CXCR3-positive naive cells had more hydrophobic TRB CDR3s.

This CDR3 has 15 amino acids. CDR1 and CDR2 from the germline V gene are SNHLY and FYNNEI. cDNA libraries for TRB were generated by 5' RACE incorporating UMI labels. TCRdb re-called the 5' RACE reads and gives one entry per CDR3 protein, without DNA. The sample totals 100,000 to 150,000 distinct CDR3 sequences. Points on this clonotype: The antigen remains undetermined.

Among CD8+ T cells, naive ones were CD45RO-CCR7+CD27+CD95-. The sample consisted of naive CXCR3- CD8+ T cells from blood. Subset given: CD45RO-CCR7+CD27+CD95- naive CD8+ T cells lacking CXCR3 (TNR3-). This sequence originates from a human donor in good health. Some clones in this sample may be carry-over from other donors' samples. This chain links TRBV2 with TRBJ2-7; TCRdb's D gene call, TRBD1, goes unchecked for lack of DNA. CDR3 loop: CASSSDGRPVYEQYF.